These 5 T cell receptor beta chains were sequenced from one sample in a study of T cells in Graves' hyperthyroidism and ophthalmopathy. Researchers amplified the TCR beta CDR3 regions from RNA transcripts. First-round RT-PCR of the TCR CDR3 relied on the HTBI primer set. MiXCR, run by TCRdb on the multiplex PCR reads, gives a single entry per CDR3 protein. Of about 99,000 distinct CDR3 sequences in the sample, about 50% were seen once. The sequenced sample consisted of blood. These receptors were taken from a man in his forties or fifties with Graves' hyperthyroidism.

Regarding this clonotype: Possible read error: a much larger clone is one base away. This chain connects TRBV11-3 to TRBJ1-2, with D maybe TRBD1 (5 bases). The CDR3 contains 14 residues. Germline CDR1 is SGHNT and CDR2 is YENEEA. CDR3 in DNA: TGTGCCAGCAGCATCTCCGGGACTCTCGGTGGCTGCACCTTC. Protein product: CASSISGTLGGCTF. The full variable domain, with the rest looked up from reference TRBV11-3 and TRBJ1-2, is EAGVVQSPRYKIIEKKQPVAFWCNPISGHNTLYWYLQNLGQGPELLIRYENEEAVDDSQLPKDRFSAERLKGVDSTLKIQPAELGDSAVYLCASSISGTLGGCTFGSGTRLTVV.

About this clonotype: Just one base apart from a much larger clone, this may be a read error. This chain uses TRBV6-1 with TRBJ2-2, with D perhaps matching TRBD2 (7 bases). The CDR3 totals 15 residues. The ends were cut back, 5 bases at V and 1 base at J, with 11 bases in the middle. Germline CDR1 reads MNHNS; CDR2 reads SASEGT. The CDR3 nucleotides are TGTGCCAGCAGTATGCGGGGGCGGAACACCGGGGAGCTGTTTTTT. It specifies CASSMRGRNTGELFF.

V and J are TRBV7-2 and TRBJ2-3, with 8 bases fitting TRBD2. Losses at the gene ends were 3 bases for V and 1 base for J; bases not matched to a gene: 3. The CDR3 totals 15 residues. Germline V gives CDR1 SGHTA, CDR2 FQGNSA. The CDR3 DNA sequence: TGTGCCAGCAGCTTCAGCGGGGGCCGCACAGATACGCAGTATTTT. It translates to CASSFSGGRTDTQYF.

This clonotype has at least ten counts. The V gene is TRBV5-1, the J gene TRBJ1-2; no definite D call. Germline loops: CDR1 SGHRS, CDR2 YFSETQ. V was pared by 0 bases and J by 4 bases, with 10 bases between. The CDR3 consists of 14 residues. CDR3 region: CASSLAGVGYGYTF. The CDR3 DNA is TGCGCCAGCAGCTTGGCAGGCGTTGGCTATGGCTACACCTTC.

This clonotype has at least ten counts. The chain combines TRBV20-1 with TRBJ2-7; tentatively, D is TRBD2 (6 bases). Trimming removed 7 bases from V and 2 bases from J, with 18 bases in between. The CDR3 sequence is 14 residues long. From germline, CDR1 is DFQATT and CDR2 SNEGSKA (reference sequence). CDR3 sequence: CSEIGLATTYEQYF. CDR3 nucleotide sequence: TGCAGTGAAATAGGGCTAGCGACGACCTACGAGCAGTACTTC.